This T cell receptor (beta chain) comes out of a study of blood T cell repertoires in COVID-19. Study background: Donors in the United States, Italy and Spain gave samples during acute or convalescent COVID-19. In each case, the material was cDNA or gDNA derived from T cells, B-cell-depleted T cells, or PBMCs.

V lost 6 bases and J lost 6; bases outside the gene matches: 5. This CDR3 has 13 residues. From germline, CDR1 is MNHEY and CDR2 SVGEGT. Original analysis: Estimation of nucleated cell counts relied on the amplification of reference gene primers. Repertoires were generated with immunoSEQ multiplex PCR, while TCRdb's copy carries only in-frame clones and drops some. The V and J calls and the clone size are those of that table, but D and trimming were determined from the DNA. Altogether fewer than 150,000 clones are present, about 85% being singletons, with the ten largest covering 4.3%. The chain recombines TRBV6-2 or TRBV6-3 with TRBJ2-3; 8 bases are a match to TRBD1. The receptor's source is a human donor in a cohort sampled during active COVID-19. The sequencing input was peripheral blood. The DNA for the CDR3 is TGTGCCAGCAGCGACAGGGGCGGGGATACGCAGTATTTT. Its protein product is CASSDRGGDTQYF.